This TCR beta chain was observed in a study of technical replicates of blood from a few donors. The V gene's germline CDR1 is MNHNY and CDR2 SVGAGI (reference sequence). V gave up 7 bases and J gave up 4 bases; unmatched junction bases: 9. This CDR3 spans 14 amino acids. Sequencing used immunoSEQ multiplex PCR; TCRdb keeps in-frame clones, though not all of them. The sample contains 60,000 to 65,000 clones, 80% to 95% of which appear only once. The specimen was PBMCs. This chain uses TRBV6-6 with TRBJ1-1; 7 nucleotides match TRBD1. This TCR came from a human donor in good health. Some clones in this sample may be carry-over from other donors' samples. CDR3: CASILTGVGTEAFF. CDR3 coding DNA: TGTGCCAGCATCTTAACAGGGGTCGGCACTGAAGCTTTCTTT.